These T cell receptor beta chains were read from a single sample in a study of blood T cell repertoires in COVID-19. Using immunoSEQ multiplex PCR, the repertoire was profiled, and TCRdb retains in-frame clones only, with some absent. Of about 180,000 clones in the sample, about nine tenths were seen once. The source material was peripheral blood. The receptors were sampled from a man aged 70 or older with active or convalescent COVID-19. The CDR3 runs from the conserved cysteine through the conserved F or W. Fields, in order: D gene, J gene, clone size, V gene, CDR3 DNA, CDR3 protein. A D gene is named only where the DNA matches it firmly. Rows may omit the clone size; those that give it use once, few, many or a size class.

D: -
J: TRBJ1-5
size: -
V: TRBV6-2/TRBV6-3
DNA: TGTGCCAGCAGTTACTCGTGGGGGGGCAATCAGCCCCAGCATTTT
CDR3: CASSYSWGGNQPQHF

D: -
J: TRBJ1-5
size: -
V: TRBV18
DNA: TGTGCCAGCTCACCAATGGCAGGGGCAAGCAATCAGCCCCAGCATTTT
CDR3: CASSPMAGASNQPQHF

D: TRBD2
J: TRBJ2-7
size: -
V: TRBV7-2
DNA: TGTGCCAGCAGTCCAACTAGCGGGAGGCGACACGAGCAGTACTTC
CDR3: CASSPTSGRRHEQYF

D: -
J: TRBJ2-1
size: -
V: TRBV21-1
DNA: TGTGCCAGCAGCAATAACGGCTGTTTAGCGGGAGTGGTCAATGAGCAGTTCTTC
CDR3: CASSNNGCLAGVVNEQFF

D: -
J: TRBJ1-5
size: many
V: TRBV29-1
DNA: TGCAGCGTTGGAGGAAGCAATCAGCCCCAGCATTTT
CDR3: CSVGGSNQPQHF

D: -
J: TRBJ1-5
size: -
V: TRBV18
DNA: TGTGCCAGCTCACCCACGCGGGGCAATCAGCCCCAGCATTTT
CDR3: CASSPTRGNQPQHF

D: -
J: TRBJ2-3
size: -
V: TRBV28
DNA: TGTGCCAGCAGTTATGAGCCCCTCCCCATTGTACTAGCAGACACAGATACGCAGTATTTT
CDR3: CASSYEPLPIVLADTDTQYF

D: -
J: TRBJ1-4
size: -
V: TRBV6-5
DNA: TGTGCCAGCAGTTACTCGAAGACAGTTAATGAAAAACTGTTTTTT
CDR3: CASSYSKTVNEKLFF

D: TRBD1
J: TRBJ1-3
size: -
V: TRBV20-1
DNA: TGCAGTGCTAGGGCAGGGGGCCCCATATATTTT
CDR3: CSARAGGPIYF

D: TRBD2
J: TRBJ2-2
size: once
V: TRBV5-1
DNA: TGCGCCAGCAGCTTGGTACCTAGCGGCGCCGGGGAGCTGTTTTTT
CDR3: CASSLVPSGAGELFF

D: -
J: TRBJ1-4
size: once
V: TRBV5-1
DNA: TGCGCCAGCAGCTTGACGGGGATCGCTAGTGAAAAACTGTTTTTT
CDR3: CASSLTGIASEKLFF

D: TRBD2
J: TRBJ2-1
size: -
V: TRBV5-1
DNA: TGCGCCAGCAGACAGACCGGGACTAGCGGGAGTCGGGAGCAGTTCTTC
CDR3: CASRQTGTSGSREQFF

D: -
J: TRBJ2-5
size: -
V: TRBV5-1
DNA: TGCGCCAGCATGGAACCAGGTGGGACCCAGTACTTC
CDR3: CASMEPGGTQYF

D: TRBD1
J: TRBJ2-1
size: -
V: TRBV2
DNA: TGTGCCAGCAGGACAGGGGGCAACTCCTACAATGAGCAGTTCTTC
CDR3: CASRTGGNSYNEQFF

D: TRBD2
J: TRBJ2-3
size: -
V: TRBV6-5
DNA: TGTGCCAGCATCCCAGCGGGGGGAAGCACAGATACGCAGTATTTT
CDR3: CASIPAGGSTDTQYF

D: -
J: TRBJ1-1
size: few
V: TRBV6-5
DNA: TGTGCCAGCAGCCACCACCAGACAGTGAACACTGAAGCTTTCTTT
CDR3: CASSHHQTVNTEAFF

D: TRBD1
J: TRBJ1-5
size: many
V: TRBV30
DNA: TGTGCCTGGAGTGGAGGGTGGACAGGGGGCCATAGGCAGCCCCAGCATTTT
CDR3: CAWSGGWTGGHRQPQHF

D: -
J: TRBJ1-1
size: -
V: TRBV18
DNA: TGTGCCAGCTCACCACTCGGGGGCACTGAAGCTTTCTTT
CDR3: CASSPLGGTEAFF